Given below is one T cell receptor (beta chain) in context. This specimen belongs to a study of cytomegalovirus exposure and HLA in healthy donors. J gave up 3 bases and V 7 bases, and 8 bases lay outside the gene matches. This CDR3 is built from 14 residues. Germline V gives CDR1 MNHNS, CDR2 SASEGT. The assay was immunoSEQ multiplex PCR, and TCRdb's table has in-frame clones only and misses some. The table lists 150,000 to 200,000 clones, 84% of them singletons. The V call is TRBV6-1, the J call TRBJ2-7; TRBD1 matches at 8 bases. The TCR was taken from a woman younger than 45 in good health and CMV-seropositive. Sequencing used PBMCs. CDR3 bases: TGTGCCAGCATTCTTGACAGGGGTGGCTACGAGCAGTACTTC. Translating gives CASILDRGGYEQYF.